The 15 T cell receptor beta chains in this list originate from one sample, sequenced in a study of T cell responses to AZD1222 COVID-19 vaccine (dated by TCRdb to the early 2020s). Library preparation used the immunoSEQ multiplex PCR assay. TCRdb re-hosts the immuneACCESS table, in-frame sequences only. Its copies lack some clones; in the studies checked, an unresolved V gene accounts for under half of them, and the cause for the rest is not known. In all, the sample holds roughly 130,000 clones, and more than 80% of those were seen once. The ten largest clones take up around 7.6% of the sample. The time point label of this sample denotes: about 28 days (+/-7) after the second vaccine dose. This specimen's treatment or condition label, interpreted: meningococcal conjugate vaccine given as trial control. Sequenced here: peripheral blood, sampled 28 days after the second dose of the MenACWY control vaccine. All receptors derive from an adult who received the MenACWY meningococcal vaccine as a control.

The V call is TRBV19, the J call TRBJ2-3, with a weak D call TRBD1 (6 bases). V was cut by 4 bases and J by 0 bases, with 11 bases left in between. The germline V gene has CDR1 LNHDA and CDR2 SQIVND (reference sequence). The CDR3 is 15 amino acids. CDR3 in amino acids: CASSKRTVSTDTQYF. The CDR3 DNA follows: TGTGCCAGTAGTAAAAGGACAGTCAGCACAGATACGCAGTATTTT. The entire variable domain, with the rest obtained from reference TRBV19 and TRBJ2-3, is as follows: DGGITQSPKYLFRKEGQNVTLSCEQNLNHDAMYWYRQDPGQGLRLIYYSQIVNDFQKGDIAEGYSVSREKKESFPLTVTSAQKNPTAFYLCASSKRTVSTDTQYFGPGTRLTVL.

This chain connects TRBV6-5 to TRBJ2-7, with 7 positions matching TRBD1. The V gene end was trimmed by 4 bases and the J gene end by 3 bases; junction bases not matched to a gene: 9. Germline CDR1 MNHEY, CDR2 SVGAGI. The CDR3 sequence is 15 residues long. The CDR3 is CASSSLDRDGYEQYF. CDR3 sequence (DNA): TGTGCCAGCAGTTCTCTAGACAGGGATGGCTACGAGCAGTACTTC.

The V call is TRBV3-1 (or the pseudogene TRBV3-2), the J call TRBJ1-1, with a possible D match to TRBD1 (5 bases). Germline V gene data show CDR1 as LGHDT and CDR2 as YNNKEL (reference sequence). Trimming shortened V by 8 bases and J by 1 base, and 14 bases separated the two germline ends. CDR3 length equals 14 residues. The chain's CDR3 is CASRFGGRNTEAFF. CDR3 nucleotide sequence: TGTGCCAGCCGCTTTGGGGGGAGGAACACTGAAGCTTTCTTT.

This chain links TRBV24-1 with TRBJ2-5; the match to TRBD2 covers 10 bases. The germline gives CDR1 KGHDR, CDR2 SFDVKD. The junction had 1 base not matched to a gene; V was cut back by 1 base and J by 0 bases. CDR3 size: 16 residues. This CDR3 is CATSDFLAGDQETQYF. The CDR3 region has the DNA TGTGCCACCAGTGATTTTCTAGCGGGGGACCAAGAGACCCAGTACTTC.

This sequence joins TRBV24-1 and TRBJ2-3; D not resolved. There are 13 residues in the CDR3. Deletions cut 0 bases from V and 6 bases from J, with 6 bases between. Germline V gives CDR1 KGHDR, CDR2 SFDVKD. Here the CDR3 DNA reads TGTGCCACCAGTGATTTGTCTGGGGATACGCAGTATTTT. It codes for CATSDLSGDTQYF.

The chain uses TRBV5-1 and TRBJ2-7; D is tentatively TRBD1 or TRBD2 (6 bases each). The germline gives CDR1 SGHRS, CDR2 YFSETQ. V was trimmed by 3 bases and J by 2 bases, leaving 27 bases between them. This CDR3 region has 19 residues. CDR3 nucleotide sequence: TGCGCCAGCAGCTGGGAGGACAGTCCGATGAAAAAAAGGACCTACGAGCAGTACTTC. Amino acid sequence: CASSWEDSPMKKRTYEQYF.

The chain is built from TRBV3-1 (or the pseudogene TRBV3-2) and TRBJ1-3; D not resolved. The CDR3 consists of 18 residues. CDR1 and CDR2 (germline): LGHDT, YNNKEL (reference sequence). V was shortened by 1 base and J by 0 bases, with 16 bases between the two germline ends. The CDR3 spells CASSQVEGSPRSGNTIYF. The CDR3 DNA is TGTGCCAGCAGCCAAGTAGAGGGCAGCCCACGCTCTGGAAACACCATATATTTT.

J is TRBJ2-7 and V is TRBV18, with 7 bases matching TRBD1. V lost 2 bases to trimming and J lost 2 bases; unmatched junction nucleotides: 6. In germline, CDR1 is KGHSH, CDR2 LQKENI. The CDR3 is made up of 15 amino acids. CDR3: CASSPTGQGAYEQYF. The CDR3 DNA follows: TGTGCCAGCTCACCAACAGGCCAGGGGGCCTACGAGCAGTACTTC.

The chain's CDR3 is CASSRRTSAVETQYF. CDR3 DNA sequence: TGTGCCAGCAGCAGAAGGACTAGCGCCGTGGAGACCCAGTACTTC. The rearrangement joins TRBV13 to TRBJ2-5; 9 bases are shared with TRBD2. Germline V CDR1 and CDR2: PRHDT, FYEKMQ (reference sequence). The CDR3 sequence is 15 residues long. V dropped 5 bases and J dropped 5; count of bases not matched to a gene: 9.

The chain is built from TRBV5-5 and TRBJ2-7; 9 bases are shared with TRBD1. The CDR3 is made up of 13 amino acids. From germline, CDR1 is SGHKS and CDR2 YYEKEE (reference sequence). V lost 7 bases to trimming and J lost 6 bases; unmatched junction nucleotides: 8. The CDR3 loop is CASGGTGNSEQYF. The CDR3 bases are TGTGCCAGCGGCGGGACAGGGAATTCCGAGCAGTACTTC.

In its sample, this clone was seen a few times. The chain uses TRBV7-6 and TRBJ2-7; D is unresolved. CDR3 size: 15 residues. Deletions cut 5 bases from V and 0 bases from J, with 14 bases between. Germline-derived CDR1 and CDR2 are SGHVS and FNYEAQ. CDR3 protein: CASSPNYGSSYEQYF. In DNA, the CDR3 is TGTGCCAGCAGCCCGAATTACGGGTCCTCCTACGAGCAGTACTTC.

The chain has TRBV19 and TRBJ1-4; D not certain. The CDR3 sequence is 14 residues long. Germline V gene lookup returns CDR1 LNHDA and CDR2 SQIVND (reference sequence). The V gene lost 2 bases and the J gene lost 13 bases, with 17 bases spanning the gap. CDR3 sequence reads: CASSIRLGEAGLFF. CDR3 nucleotides: TGTGCCAGTAGTATAAGGTTGGGAGAGGCAGGACTGTTTTTT.

The rearrangement joins TRBV6-2 or TRBV6-3 to TRBJ1-5; weak D call: TRBD1 (5 bases). Trimming shortened V by 2 bases and J by 1 base, and 9 bases separated the two germline ends. The length of the CDR3 is 15 residues. CDR1 is MNHEY and CDR2 is SVGEGT in the germline V gene. CDR3 loop: CASSYAGGSNQPQHF. DNA for the CDR3: TGTGCCAGCAGTTACGCGGGGGGAAGCAATCAGCCCCAGCATTTT.

In this sample, this clone turned up once. The chain carries TRBV28 and TRBJ2-7; weak D call: TRBD1 (5 bases). Between the trimmed V and J ends, which lost 6 bases and 7 bases, there was a span of 19 bases. Germline loops: CDR1 MDHEN, CDR2 SYDVKM. The CDR3 has 14 residues. CDR3 DNA sequence: TGTGCCAGCAGGTGGAGCAGGGCCCTCGAGGAGCAGTACTTC. Protein: CASRWSRALEEQYF.

The J gene is TRBJ2-6, the V gene TRBV10-3; unclear D gene. The CDR3 spans 14 residues. Germline CDR1 is ENHRY and CDR2 is SYGVKD. The V gene lost 4 bases and the J gene lost 1 base, with 5 bases spanning the gap. The DNA for the CDR3 is TGTGCCATCAGTGCGGATTCTGGGGCCAACGTCCTGACTTTC. This translates into CAISADSGANVLTF.